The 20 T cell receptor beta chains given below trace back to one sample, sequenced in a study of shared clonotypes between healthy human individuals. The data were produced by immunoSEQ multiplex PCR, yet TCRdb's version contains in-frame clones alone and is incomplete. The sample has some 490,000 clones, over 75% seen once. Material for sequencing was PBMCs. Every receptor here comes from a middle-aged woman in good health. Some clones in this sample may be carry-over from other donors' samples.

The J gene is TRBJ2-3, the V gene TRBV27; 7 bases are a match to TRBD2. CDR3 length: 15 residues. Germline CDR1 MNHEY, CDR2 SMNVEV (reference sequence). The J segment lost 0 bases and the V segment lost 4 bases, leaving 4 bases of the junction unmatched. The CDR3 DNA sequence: TGTGCCAGCAGTTCGAAGACTAGCAGCACAGATACGCAGTATTTT. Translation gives CASSSKTSSTDTQYF.

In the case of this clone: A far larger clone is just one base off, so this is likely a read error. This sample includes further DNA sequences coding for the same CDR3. The CDR3 loop is CASSPWGSASYEQYF. The CDR3 region has the DNA TGTGCCAGCAGTCCTTGGGGCAGCGCCTCCTACGAGCAGTACTTC. This chain links TRBV28 with TRBJ2-7; tentative D call: TRBD1 (5 bases). Germline loops: CDR1 MDHEN, CDR2 SYDVKM. Deletions cut 5 bases from V and 0 bases from J, with 14 bases between. This CDR3 comprises 15 residues.

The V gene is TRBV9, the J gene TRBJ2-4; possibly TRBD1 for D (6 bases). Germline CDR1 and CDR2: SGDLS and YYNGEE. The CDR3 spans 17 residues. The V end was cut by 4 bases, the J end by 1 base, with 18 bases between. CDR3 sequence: CASSPRQVFGAKNIQYF. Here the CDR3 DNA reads TGTGCCAGCAGCCCCCGACAGGTATTCGGGGCCAAAAACATTCAGTACTTC.

DNA for the CDR3: TGTGCCAGCAGCGTCGGGCTAGCGGGAGGGGAGACCCAGTACTTC. Its protein product is CASSVGLAGGETQYF. The chain uses TRBV11-2 and TRBJ2-5; 12 bases are a match to TRBD2. The trim removed 5 bases at V and 5 bases at J, leaving 6 bases unmatched. This CDR3 contains 15 residues. Germline loops: CDR1 SGHAT, CDR2 FQNNGV.

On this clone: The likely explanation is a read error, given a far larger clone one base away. Written as DNA, the CDR3 is TGTGCCAGCTCACCACCCTGGGACACCTACGAGCAGTACTTC. This gives the protein CASSPPWDTYEQYF. V is TRBV18 and J is TRBJ2-7; possibly TRBD1 for D (6 bases). V was trimmed by 0 bases and J by 2 bases, leaving 8 bases between them. Germline V lookup: CDR1 KGHSH, CDR2 LQKENI. The CDR3 consists of 14 residues.

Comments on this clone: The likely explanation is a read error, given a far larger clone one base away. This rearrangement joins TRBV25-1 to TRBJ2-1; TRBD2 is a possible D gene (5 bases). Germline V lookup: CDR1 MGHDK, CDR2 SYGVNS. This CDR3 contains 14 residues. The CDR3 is CASREFWTYNEQFF. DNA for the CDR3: TGTGCCAGCAGGGAATTTTGGACTTACAATGAGCAGTTCTTC. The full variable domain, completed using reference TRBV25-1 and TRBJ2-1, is EADIYQTPRYLVIGTGKKITLECSQTMGHDKMYWYQQDPGMELHLIHYSYGVNSTEKGDLSSESTVSRIRTEHFPLTLESARPSHTSQYLCASREFWTYNEQFFGPGTRLTVL.

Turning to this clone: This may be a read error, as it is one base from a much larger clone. The CDR3 loop reads CASSLKGVYQPQHF. In DNA form, the CDR3 reads TGTGCCAGCAGCTTGAAAGGGGTTTATCAGCCCCAGCATTTT. The gene calls are TRBV5-4 and TRBJ1-5; maybe TRBD1 (5 bases). V lost 1 base and J 5 bases, leaving 10 bases between the germline ends. Per the germline V gene, CDR1 is SGHNT and CDR2 is YYREEE (reference sequence). The CDR3 is 14 amino acids.

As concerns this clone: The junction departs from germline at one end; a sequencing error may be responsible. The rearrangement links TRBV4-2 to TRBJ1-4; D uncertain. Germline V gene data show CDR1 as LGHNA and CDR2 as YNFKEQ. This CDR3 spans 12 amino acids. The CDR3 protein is CASNQDSEKLFF. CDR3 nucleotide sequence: TGTGCCAGCAACCAAGATTCAGAAAAACTGTTTTTT.

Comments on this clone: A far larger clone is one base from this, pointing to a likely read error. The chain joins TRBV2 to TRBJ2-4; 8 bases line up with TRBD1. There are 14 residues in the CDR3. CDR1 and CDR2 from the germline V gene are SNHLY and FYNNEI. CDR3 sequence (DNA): TGTGCCAGCAGTGAAGCCAGGGGGCCGGACATTCAGTGCTTC. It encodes CASSEARGPDIQCF.

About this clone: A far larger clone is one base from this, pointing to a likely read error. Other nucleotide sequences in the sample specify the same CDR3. CDR3 in amino acids: CASSSVGGQETQYF. The CDR3, as DNA: TGTGCCAGCAGCTCCGTAGGGGGGCAAGAGACCCAATACTTC. The V and J genes are TRBV5-4 and TRBJ2-5, with D perhaps being TRBD1 or TRBD2 (6 bases each). Germline-derived CDR1 and CDR2 are SGHNT and YYREEE (reference sequence). This CDR3 contains 14 residues. Full variable domain (missing parts from reference TRBV5-4 and TRBJ2-5): ETGVTQSPTHLIKTRGQQVTLRCSSQSGHNTVSWYQQALGQGPQFIFQYYREEENGRGNFPPRFSGLQFPNYSSELNVNALELDDSALYLCASSSVGGQETQYFGPGTRLLVL.

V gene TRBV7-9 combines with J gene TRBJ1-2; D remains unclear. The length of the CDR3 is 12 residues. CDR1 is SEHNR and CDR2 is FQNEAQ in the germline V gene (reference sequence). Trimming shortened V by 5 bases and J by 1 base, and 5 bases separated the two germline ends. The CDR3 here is CASSQFNYGYTF. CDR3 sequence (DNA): TGTGCCAGCAGCCAATTTAACTATGGCTACACCTTC.

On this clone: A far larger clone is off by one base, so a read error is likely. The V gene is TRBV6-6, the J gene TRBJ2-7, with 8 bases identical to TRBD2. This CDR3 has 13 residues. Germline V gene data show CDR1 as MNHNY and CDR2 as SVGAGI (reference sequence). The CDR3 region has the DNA TGTGCCAGCGGCGGGACTAGTTCCTACGAGCAGTGCTTC. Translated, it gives CASGGTSSYEQCF.

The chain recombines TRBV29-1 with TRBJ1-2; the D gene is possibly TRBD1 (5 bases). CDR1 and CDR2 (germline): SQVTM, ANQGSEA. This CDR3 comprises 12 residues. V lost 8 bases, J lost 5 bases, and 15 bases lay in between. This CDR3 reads CSIWQGRYGYTF. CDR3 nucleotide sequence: TGCAGCATTTGGCAGGGAAGGTATGGCTACACCTTC.

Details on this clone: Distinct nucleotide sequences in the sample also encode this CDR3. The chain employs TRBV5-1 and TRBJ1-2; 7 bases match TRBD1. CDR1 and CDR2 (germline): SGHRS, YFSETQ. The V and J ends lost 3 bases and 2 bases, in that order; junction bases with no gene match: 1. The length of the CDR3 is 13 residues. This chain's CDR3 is CASSSTGNYGYTF. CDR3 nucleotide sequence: TGCGCCAGCAGCTCGACAGGGAACTATGGCTACACCTTC.

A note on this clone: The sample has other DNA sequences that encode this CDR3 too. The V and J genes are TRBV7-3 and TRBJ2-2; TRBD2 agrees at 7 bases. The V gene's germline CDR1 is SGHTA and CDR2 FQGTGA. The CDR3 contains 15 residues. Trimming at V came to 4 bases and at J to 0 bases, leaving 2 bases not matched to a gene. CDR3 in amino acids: CASSSGRTNTGELFF. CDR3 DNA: TGTGCCAGCAGCTCCGGGAGGACGAACACCGGGGAGCTGTTTTTT. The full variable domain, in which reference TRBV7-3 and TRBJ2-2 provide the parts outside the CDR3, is GAGVSQTPSNKVTEKGKYVELRCDPISGHTALYWYRQSLGQGPEFLIYFQGTGAADDSGLPNDRFFAVRPEGSVSTLKIQRTERGDSAVYLCASSSGRTNTGELFFGEGSRLTVL.

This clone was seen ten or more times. The CDR3 bases are TGTGCCTGGACTCATCCTCGGGAGGAGCAGTTCTTC. Its translation: CAWTHPREEQFF. The chain is built from TRBV30 and TRBJ2-1; D is possibly TRBD2 (6 bases). Trimming left V 4 bases short and J 10 bases short, with 14 bases between. Looked up from germline, CDR1 is GTSNPN and CDR2 is SVGIG (reference sequence). CDR3 length: 12 residues.

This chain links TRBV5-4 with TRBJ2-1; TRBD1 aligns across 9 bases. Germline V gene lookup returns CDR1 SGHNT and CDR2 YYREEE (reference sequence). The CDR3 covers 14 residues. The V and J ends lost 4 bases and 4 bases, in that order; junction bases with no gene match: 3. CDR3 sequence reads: CASSRDRAYNEQFF. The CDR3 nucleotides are TGTGCCAGCAGCAGGGACAGGGCTTACAATGAGCAGTTCTTC.

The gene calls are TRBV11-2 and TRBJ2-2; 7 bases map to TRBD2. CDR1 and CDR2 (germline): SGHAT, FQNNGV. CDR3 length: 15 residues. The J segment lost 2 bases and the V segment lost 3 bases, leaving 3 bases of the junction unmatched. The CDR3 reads CASSFGRSNTGELFF. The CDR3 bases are TGTGCCAGCAGCTTCGGGAGGAGTAACACCGGGGAGCTGTTTTTT.

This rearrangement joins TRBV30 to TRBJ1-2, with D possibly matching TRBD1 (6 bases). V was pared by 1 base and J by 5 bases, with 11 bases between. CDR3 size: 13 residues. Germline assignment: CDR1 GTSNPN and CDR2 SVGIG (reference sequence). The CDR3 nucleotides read TGTGCCTGGAGTGCCGGAGGGGGATATGGCTACACCTTC. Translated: CAWSAGGGYGYTF.

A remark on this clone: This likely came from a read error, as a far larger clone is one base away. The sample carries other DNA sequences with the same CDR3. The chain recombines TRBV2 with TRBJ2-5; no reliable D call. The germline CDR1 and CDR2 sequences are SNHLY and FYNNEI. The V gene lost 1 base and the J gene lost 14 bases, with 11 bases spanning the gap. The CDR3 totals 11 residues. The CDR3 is CASSEVTEQYF. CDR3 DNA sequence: TGTGCCAGCAGTGAAGTGACCGAGCAATACTTC.